This T cell receptor (beta chain) was sequenced for a study of cytomegalovirus exposure and HLA in healthy donors. CDR3 length: 15 amino acids. Germline V CDR1 and CDR2: SGHTA, FQGNSA. V was clipped by 5 bases and J by 5 bases; unmatched bases: 10. The PCR made use of 60 Vbeta and 13 Jbeta primers. Profiled with immunoSEQ multiplex PCR; TCRdb holds only in-frame clones, not every one. The repertoire holds about 150,000 clones, 75% to 85% seen once, with less than 10% in the top ten. Source material: PBMCs. The V gene is TRBV7-2, the J gene TRBJ2-7, with 9 bases matching TRBD1. This sequence was found in a woman in her 50s in good health and CMV-seropositive. The CDR3 DNA sequence: TGTGCCAGCAGCATGCAGACAGGGGGTACCCACGAGCAGTACTTC. Translation gives CASSMQTGGTHEQYF. The variable domain in full, completed from reference TRBV7-2 and TRBJ2-7, reads GAGVSQSPSNKVTEKGKDVELRCDPISGHTALYWYRQSLGQGLEFLIYFQGNSAPDKSGLPSDRFSAERTGGSVSTLTIQRTQQEDSAVYLCASSMQTGGTHEQYFGPGTRLTVT.